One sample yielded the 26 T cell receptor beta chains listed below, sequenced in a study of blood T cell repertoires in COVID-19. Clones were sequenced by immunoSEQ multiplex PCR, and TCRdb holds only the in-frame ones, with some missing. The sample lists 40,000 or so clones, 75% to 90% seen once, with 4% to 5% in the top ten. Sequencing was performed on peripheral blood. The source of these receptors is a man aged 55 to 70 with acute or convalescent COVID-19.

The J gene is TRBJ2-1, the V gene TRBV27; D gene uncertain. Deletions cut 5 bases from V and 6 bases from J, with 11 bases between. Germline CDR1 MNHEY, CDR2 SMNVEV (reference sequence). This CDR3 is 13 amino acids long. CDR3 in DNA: TGTGCCAGCAGTCCCCCCGTTTCCAATGAGCAGTTCTTC. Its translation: CASSPPVSNEQFF.

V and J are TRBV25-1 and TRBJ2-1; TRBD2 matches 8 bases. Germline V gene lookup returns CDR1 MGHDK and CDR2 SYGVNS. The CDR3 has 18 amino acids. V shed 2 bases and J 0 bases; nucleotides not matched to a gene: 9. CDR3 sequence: CASSEPAGASNSYNEQFF. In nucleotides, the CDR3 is TGTGCCAGCAGTGAACCAGCGGGGGCCTCTAACTCCTACAATGAGCAGTTCTTC.

CDR3 region: CASSPEGGPYEQYF. CDR3 DNA: TGCGCCAGCAGCCCAGAGGGGGGGCCCTACGAGCAGTACTTC. The chain combines TRBV5-1 with TRBJ2-7; a weak D match, TRBD2 (7 bases). Between the trimmed V and J ends, which lost 4 bases and 2 bases, there was a span of 13 bases. The CDR3 totals 14 residues. Germline values: CDR1 SGHRS, CDR2 YFSETQ.

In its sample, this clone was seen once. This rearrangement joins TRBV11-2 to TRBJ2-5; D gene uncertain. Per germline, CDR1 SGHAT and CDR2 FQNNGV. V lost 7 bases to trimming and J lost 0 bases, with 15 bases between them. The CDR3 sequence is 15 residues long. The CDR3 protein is CASNISPLNQETQYF. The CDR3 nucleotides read TGTGCCAGCAACATTAGCCCACTAAACCAAGAGACCCAGTACTTC.

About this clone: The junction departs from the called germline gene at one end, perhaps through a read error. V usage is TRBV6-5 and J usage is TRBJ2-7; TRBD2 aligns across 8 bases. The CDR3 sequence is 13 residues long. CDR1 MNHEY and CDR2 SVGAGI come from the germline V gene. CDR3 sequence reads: CASSYSGSGVKFF. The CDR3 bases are TGTGCCAGCAGTTACTCGGGTAGCGGGGTTAAATTTTTC.

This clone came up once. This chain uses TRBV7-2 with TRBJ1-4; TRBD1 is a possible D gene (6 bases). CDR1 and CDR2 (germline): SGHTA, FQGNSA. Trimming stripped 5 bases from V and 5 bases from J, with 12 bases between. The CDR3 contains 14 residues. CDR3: CASSPRDTNEKLFF. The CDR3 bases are TGTGCCAGCAGCCCCCGGGACACCAATGAAAAACTGTTTTTT.

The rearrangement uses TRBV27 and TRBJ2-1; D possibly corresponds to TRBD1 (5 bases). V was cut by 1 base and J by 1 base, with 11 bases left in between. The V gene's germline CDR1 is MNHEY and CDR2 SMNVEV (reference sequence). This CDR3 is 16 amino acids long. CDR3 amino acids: CASSLWGSVSYNEQFF. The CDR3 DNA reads TGTGCCAGCAGTTTATGGGGCAGCGTATCCTACAATGAGCAGTTCTTC.

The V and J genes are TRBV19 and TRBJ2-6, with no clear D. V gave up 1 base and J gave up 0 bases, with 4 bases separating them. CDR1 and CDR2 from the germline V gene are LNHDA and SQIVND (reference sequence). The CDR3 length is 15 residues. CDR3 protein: CASSIALSGANVLTF. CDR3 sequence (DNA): TGTGCCAGTAGTATAGCCCTCTCTGGGGCCAACGTCCTGACTTTC.

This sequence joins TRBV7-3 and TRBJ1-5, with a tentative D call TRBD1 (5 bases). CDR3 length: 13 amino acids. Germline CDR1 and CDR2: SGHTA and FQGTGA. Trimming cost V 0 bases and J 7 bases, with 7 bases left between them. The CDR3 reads CASSLTGGQPQHF. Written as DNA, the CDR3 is TGTGCCAGCAGCTTAACGGGGGGGCAGCCCCAGCATTTT.

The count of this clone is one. The DNA of the CDR3 is TGTGCCAGTAGTATAGATCGGGGGACAGGGGGCTACAATGAGCAGTTCTTC. Translating gives CASSIDRGTGGYNEQFF. The genes are TRBV19 and TRBJ2-1; TRBD1 agrees at 11 bases. Germline trimming cut 0 bases from V and 3 bases from J; bases unmatched to any gene: 4. CDR1 and CDR2 (germline): LNHDA, SQIVND (reference sequence). The CDR3 covers 17 residues.

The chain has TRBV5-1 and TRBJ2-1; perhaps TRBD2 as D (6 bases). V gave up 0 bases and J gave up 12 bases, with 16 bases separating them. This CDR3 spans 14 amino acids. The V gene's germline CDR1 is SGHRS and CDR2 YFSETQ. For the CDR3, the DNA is TGCGCCAGCAGCTTGGACCCCGGGGGATCTGTGCAGTTCTTC. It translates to CASSLDPGGSVQFF.

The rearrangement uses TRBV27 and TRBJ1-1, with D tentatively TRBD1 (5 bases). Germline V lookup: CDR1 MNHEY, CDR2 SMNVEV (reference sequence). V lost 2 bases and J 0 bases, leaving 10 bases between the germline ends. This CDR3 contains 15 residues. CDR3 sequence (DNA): TGTGCCAGCAGTTTAGGGTTAGGGGTGAACACTGAAGCTTTCTTT. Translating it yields CASSLGLGVNTEAFF.

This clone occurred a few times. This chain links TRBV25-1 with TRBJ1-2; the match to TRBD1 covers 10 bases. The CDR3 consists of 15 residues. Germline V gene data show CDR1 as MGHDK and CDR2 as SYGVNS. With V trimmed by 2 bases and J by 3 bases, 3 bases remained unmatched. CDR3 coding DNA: TGTGCCAGCAGTGAAGGGACAGGGGCTTACTATGGCTACACCTTC. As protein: CASSEGTGAYYGYTF.

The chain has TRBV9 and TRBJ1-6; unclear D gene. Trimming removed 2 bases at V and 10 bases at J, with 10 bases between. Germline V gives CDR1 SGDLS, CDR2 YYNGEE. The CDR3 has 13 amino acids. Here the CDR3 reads CASSVGAGSPLHF. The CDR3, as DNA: TGTGCCAGCAGCGTTGGTGCTGGCTCACCCCTCCACTTT.

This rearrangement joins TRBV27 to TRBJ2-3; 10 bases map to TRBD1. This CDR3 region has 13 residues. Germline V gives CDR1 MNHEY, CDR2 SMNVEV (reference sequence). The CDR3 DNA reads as TGTGCAGGGGGGGGACAGGGGCCAGATACGCAGTATTTT. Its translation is CAGGGQGPDTQYF.

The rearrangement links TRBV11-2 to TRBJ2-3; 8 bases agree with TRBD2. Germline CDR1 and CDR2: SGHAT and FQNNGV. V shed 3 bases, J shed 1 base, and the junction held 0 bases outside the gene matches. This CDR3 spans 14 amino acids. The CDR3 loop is CASSFGGGTDTQYF. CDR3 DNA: TGTGCCAGCAGCTTCGGGGGGGGCACAGATACGCAGTATTTT.

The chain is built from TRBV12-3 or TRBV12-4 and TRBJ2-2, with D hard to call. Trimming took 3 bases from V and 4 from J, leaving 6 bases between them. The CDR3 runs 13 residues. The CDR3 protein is CASSFIVTGELFF. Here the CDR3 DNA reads TGTGCCAGCAGTTTCATAGTCACCGGGGAGCTGTTTTTT.

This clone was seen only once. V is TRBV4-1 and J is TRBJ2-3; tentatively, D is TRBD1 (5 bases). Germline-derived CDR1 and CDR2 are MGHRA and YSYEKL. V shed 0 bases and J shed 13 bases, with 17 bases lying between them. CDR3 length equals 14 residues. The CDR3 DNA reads TGCGCCAGCAGCCAAGATCAAGGGGCGGACCCGGAGTATTTT. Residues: CASSQDQGADPEYF.

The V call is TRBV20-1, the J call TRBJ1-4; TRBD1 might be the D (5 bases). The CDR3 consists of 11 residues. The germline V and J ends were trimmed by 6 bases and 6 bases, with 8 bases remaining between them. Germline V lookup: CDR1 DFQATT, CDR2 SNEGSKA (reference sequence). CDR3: CSARVYEKLFF. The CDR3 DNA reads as TGCAGTGCCAGGGTCTATGAAAAACTGTTTTTT.

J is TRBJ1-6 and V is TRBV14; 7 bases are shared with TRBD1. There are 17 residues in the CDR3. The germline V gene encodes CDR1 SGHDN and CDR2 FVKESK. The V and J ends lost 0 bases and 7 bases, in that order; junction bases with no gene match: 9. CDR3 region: CASSQDYRGDRNSPLHF. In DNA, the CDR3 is TGTGCCAGCAGCCAAGATTATCGAGGGGACAGAAATTCACCCCTCCACTTT. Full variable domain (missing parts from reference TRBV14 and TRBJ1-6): EAGVTQFPSHSVIEKGQTVTLRCDPISGHDNLYWYRRVMGKEIKFLLHFVKESKQDESGMPNNRFLAERTGGTYSTLKVQPAELEDSGVYFCASSQDYRGDRNSPLHFGNGTRLTVT.

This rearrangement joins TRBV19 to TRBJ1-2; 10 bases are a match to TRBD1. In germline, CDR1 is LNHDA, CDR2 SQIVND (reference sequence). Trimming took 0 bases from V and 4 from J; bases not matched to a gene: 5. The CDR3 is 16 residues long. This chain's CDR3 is CASSIDAGQGVYGYTF. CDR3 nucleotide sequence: TGTGCCAGTAGTATAGATGCCGGACAGGGGGTCTATGGCTACACCTTC.

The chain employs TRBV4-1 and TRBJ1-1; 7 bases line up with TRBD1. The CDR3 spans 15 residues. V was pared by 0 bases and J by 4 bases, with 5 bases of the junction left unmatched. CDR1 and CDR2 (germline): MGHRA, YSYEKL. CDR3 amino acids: CASSQETGAGTEAFF. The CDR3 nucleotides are TGCGCCAGCAGCCAAGAAACAGGGGCGGGCACTGAAGCTTTCTTT.

The CDR3 DNA follows: TGTGCCAGCAGCCATTTGACAGTTAACTATGGCTACACCTTC. Its protein is CASSHLTVNYGYTF. The chain combines TRBV3-1 (or the pseudogene TRBV3-2) with TRBJ1-2; tentatively, D is TRBD1 (5 bases). V was cut by 3 bases and J by 1 base, with 9 bases left in between. Per the germline V gene, CDR1 is LGHDT and CDR2 is YNNKEL (reference sequence). The CDR3 length is 14 residues.

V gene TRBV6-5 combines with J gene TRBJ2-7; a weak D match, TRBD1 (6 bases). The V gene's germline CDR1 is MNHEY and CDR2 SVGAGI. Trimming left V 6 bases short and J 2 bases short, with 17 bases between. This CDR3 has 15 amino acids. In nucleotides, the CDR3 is TGTGCCAGCAGAGTTTCGGGACAAGTGACCTACGAGCAGTACTTC. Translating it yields CASRVSGQVTYEQYF.

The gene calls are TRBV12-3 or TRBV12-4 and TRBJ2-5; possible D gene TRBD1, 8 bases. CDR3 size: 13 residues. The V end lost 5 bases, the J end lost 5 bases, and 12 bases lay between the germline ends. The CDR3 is CASSEQGGETQYF. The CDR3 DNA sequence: TGTGCCAGCAGTGAACAGGGGGGGGAGACCCAGTACTTC.

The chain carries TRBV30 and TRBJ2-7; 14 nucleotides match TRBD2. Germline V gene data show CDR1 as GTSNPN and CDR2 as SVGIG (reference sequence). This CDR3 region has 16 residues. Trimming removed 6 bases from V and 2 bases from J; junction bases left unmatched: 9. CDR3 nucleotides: TGTGCCTGTGGGACTAGCGGGAGAAAAAGGACCTACGAGCAGTACTTC. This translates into CACGTSGRKRTYEQYF.